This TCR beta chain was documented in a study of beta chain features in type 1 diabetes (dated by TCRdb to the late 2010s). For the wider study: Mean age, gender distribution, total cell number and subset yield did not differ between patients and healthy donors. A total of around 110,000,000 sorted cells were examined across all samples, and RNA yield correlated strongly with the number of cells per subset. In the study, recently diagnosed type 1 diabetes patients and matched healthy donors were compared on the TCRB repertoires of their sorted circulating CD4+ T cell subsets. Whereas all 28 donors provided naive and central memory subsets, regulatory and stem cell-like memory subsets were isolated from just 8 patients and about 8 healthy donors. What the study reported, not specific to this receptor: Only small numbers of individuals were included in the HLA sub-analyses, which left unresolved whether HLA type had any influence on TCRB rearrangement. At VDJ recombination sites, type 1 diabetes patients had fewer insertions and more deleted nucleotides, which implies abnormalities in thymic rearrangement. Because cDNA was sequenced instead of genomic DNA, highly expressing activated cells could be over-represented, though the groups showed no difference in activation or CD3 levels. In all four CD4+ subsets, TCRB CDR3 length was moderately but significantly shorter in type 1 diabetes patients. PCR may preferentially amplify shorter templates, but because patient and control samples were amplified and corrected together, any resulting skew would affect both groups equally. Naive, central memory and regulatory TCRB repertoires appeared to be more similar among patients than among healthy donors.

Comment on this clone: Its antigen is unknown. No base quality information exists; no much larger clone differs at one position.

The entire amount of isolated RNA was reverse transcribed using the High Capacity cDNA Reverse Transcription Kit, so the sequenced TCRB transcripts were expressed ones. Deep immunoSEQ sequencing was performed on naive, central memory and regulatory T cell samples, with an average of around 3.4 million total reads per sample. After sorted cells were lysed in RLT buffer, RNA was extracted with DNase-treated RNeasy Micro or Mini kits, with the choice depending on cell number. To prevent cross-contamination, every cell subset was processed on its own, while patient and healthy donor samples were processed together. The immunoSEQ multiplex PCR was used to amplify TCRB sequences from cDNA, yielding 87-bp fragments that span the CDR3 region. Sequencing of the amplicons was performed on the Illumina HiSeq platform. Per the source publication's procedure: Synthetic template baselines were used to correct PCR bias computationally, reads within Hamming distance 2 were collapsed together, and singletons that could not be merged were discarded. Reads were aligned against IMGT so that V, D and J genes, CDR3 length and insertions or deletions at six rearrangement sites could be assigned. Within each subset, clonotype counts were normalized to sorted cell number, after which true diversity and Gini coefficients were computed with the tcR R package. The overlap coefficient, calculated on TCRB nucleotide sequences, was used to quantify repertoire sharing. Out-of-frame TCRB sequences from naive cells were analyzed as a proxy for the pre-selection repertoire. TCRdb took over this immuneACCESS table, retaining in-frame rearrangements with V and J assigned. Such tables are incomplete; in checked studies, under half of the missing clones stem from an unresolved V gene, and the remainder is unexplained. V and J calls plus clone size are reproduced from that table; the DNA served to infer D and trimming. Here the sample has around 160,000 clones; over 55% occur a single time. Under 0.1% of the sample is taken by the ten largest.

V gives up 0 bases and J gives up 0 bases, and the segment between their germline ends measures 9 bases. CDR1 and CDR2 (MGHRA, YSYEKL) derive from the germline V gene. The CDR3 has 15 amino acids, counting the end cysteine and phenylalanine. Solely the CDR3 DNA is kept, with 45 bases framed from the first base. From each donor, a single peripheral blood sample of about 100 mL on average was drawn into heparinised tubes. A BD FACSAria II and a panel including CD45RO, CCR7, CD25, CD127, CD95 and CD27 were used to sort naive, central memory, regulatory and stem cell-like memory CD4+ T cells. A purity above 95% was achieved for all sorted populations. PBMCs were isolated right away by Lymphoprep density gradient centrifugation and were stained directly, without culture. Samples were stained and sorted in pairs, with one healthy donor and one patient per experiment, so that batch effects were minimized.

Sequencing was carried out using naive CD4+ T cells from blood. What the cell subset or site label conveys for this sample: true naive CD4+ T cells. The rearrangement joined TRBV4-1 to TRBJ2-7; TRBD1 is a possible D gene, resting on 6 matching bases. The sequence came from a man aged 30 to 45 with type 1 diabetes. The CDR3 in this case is CASSQEWDISYEQYF. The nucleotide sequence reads TGCGCCAGCAGCCAAGAATGGGACATCTCCTACGAGCAGTACTTC.